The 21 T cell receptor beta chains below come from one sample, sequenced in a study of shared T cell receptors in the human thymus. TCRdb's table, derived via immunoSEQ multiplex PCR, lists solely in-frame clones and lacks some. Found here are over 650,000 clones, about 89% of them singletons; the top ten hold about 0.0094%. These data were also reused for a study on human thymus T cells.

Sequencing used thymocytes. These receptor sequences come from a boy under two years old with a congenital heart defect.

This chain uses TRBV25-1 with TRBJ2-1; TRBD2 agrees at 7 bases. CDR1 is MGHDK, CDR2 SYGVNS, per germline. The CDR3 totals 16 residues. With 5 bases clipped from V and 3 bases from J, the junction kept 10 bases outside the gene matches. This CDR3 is CASSKSLADYYNEQFF. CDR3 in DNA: TGTGCCAGCAGTAAATCCCTAGCGGATTACTACAATGAGCAGTTCTTC.

The DNA for the CDR3 is TGTGCCAGCAGCGTACAGGGGACAGGGAATTCCCCCGGGCAAGAGACCCAGTACTTC. Encoded protein: CASSVQGTGNSPGQETQYF. The V call is TRBV9, the J call TRBJ2-5, with 9 nucleotides matching TRBD1. V was pared by 1 base and J by 2 bases, with 15 bases of the junction left unmatched. The length of the CDR3 is 19 residues. Germline-derived CDR1 and CDR2 are SGDLS and YYNGEE.

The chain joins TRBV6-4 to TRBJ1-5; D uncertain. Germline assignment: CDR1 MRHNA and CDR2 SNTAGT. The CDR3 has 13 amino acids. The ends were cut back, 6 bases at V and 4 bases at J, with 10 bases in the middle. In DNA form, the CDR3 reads TGTGCCAGCAGGGACGAGCTGAATCAGCCCCAGCATTTT. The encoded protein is CASRDELNQPQHF.

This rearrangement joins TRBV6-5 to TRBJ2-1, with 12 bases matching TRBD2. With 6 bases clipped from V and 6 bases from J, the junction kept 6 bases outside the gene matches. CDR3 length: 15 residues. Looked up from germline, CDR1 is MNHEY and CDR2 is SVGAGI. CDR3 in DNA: TGTGCCAGCAGAACTCTAGCGGGAGGGCCCAATGAGCAGTTCTTC. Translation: CASRTLAGGPNEQFF.

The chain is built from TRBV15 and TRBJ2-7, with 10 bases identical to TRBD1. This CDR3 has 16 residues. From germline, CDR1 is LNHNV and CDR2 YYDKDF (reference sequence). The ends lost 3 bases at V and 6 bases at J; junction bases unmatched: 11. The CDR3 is CATSSRQGAQVSEQYF. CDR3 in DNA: TGTGCCACCAGCAGTCGACAGGGGGCGCAAGTTTCCGAGCAGTACTTC.

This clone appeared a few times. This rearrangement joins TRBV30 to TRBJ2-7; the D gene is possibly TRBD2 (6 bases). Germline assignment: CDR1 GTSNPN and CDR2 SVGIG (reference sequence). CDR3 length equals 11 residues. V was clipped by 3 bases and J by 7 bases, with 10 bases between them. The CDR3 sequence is CAWREGKEQYF. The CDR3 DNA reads TGTGCCTGGAGGGAGGGGAAGGAGCAGTACTTC.

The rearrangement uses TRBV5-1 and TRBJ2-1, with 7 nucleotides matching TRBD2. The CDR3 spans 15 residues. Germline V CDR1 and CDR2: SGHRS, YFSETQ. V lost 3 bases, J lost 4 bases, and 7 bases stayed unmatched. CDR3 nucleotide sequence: TGCGCCAGCAGCTCCGAAGCGGGGCCTTACAATGAGCAGTTCTTC. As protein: CASSSEAGPYNEQFF.

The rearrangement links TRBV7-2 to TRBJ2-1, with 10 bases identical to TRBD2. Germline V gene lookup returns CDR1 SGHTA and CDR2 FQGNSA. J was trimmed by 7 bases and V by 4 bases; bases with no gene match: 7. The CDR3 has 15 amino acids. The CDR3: CASSSSGRGGNEQFF. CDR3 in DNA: TGTGCCAGCAGCTCAAGCGGGAGGGGGGGAAATGAGCAGTTCTTC.

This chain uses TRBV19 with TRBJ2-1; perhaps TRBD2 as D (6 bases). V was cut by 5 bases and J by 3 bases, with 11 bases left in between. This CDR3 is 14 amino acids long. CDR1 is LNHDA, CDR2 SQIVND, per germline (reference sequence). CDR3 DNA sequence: TGTGCCAGTAGTTGCTGGCGGGGCTACAATGAGCAGTTCTTC. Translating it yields CASSCWRGYNEQFF.

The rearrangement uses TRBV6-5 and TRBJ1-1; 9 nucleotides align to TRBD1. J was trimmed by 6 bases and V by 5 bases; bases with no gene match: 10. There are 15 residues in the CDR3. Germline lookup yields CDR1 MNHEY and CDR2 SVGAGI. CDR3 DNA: TGTGCCAGCAGTCCCCTCGACAGGGGGAGATCTGAAGCTTTCTTT. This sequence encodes CASSPLDRGRSEAFF.

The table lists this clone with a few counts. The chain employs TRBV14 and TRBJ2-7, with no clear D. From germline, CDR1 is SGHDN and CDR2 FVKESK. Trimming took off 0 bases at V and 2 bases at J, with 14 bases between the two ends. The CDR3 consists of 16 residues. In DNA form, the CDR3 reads TGTGCCAGCAGCCAAGATCCATACAAACGCCCCTACGAGCAGTACTTC. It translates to CASSQDPYKRPYEQYF.

CDR3 coding DNA: TGTGCCAGCAGCTTAGGTTGGGACAGGGAGCGGGACTATGGCTACACCTTC. Protein sequence: CASSLGWDRERDYGYTF. The chain links TRBV7-2 to TRBJ1-2; 9 bases align to TRBD1. Germline CDR1 is SGHTA and CDR2 is FQGNSA. The CDR3 consists of 17 residues. V was pared by 1 base and J by 3 bases, with 9 bases of the junction left unmatched.

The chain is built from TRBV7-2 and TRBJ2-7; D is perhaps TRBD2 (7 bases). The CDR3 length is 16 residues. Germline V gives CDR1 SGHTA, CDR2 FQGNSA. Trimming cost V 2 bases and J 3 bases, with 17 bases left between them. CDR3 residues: CASSLSRGGRDYEQYF. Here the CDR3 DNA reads TGTGCCAGCAGCTTATCAAGGGGGGGCCGTGACTACGAGCAGTACTTC.

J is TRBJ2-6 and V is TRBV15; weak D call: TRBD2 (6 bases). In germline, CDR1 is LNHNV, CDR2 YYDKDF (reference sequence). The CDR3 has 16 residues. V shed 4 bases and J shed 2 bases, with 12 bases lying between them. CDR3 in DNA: TGTGCCACCAGCACCGGGAGCCCCACTGGGGCCAACGTCCTGACTTTC. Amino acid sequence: CATSTGSPTGANVLTF. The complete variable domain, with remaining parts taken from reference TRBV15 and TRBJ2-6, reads DAMVIQNPRYQVTQFGKPVTLSCSQTLNHNVMYWYQQKSSQAPKLLFHYYDKDFNNEADTPDNFQSRRPNTSFCFLDIRSPGLGDTAMYLCATSTGSPTGANVLTFGAGSRLTVL.

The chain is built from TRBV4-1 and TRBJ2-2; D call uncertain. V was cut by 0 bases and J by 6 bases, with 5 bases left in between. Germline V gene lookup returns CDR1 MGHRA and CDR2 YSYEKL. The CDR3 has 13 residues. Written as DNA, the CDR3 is TGCGCCAGCAGCCAAGATTATCCCGGGGAGCTGTTTTTT. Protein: CASSQDYPGELFF.

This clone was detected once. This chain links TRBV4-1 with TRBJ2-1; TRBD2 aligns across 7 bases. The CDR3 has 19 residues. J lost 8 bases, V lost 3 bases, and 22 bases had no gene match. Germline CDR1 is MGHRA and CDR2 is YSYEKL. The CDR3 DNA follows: TGCGCCAGCAGCCAGACCCCTCAACTAGCGCTAGGTGCGTCGGATGAGCAGTTCTTC. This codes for CASSQTPQLALGASDEQFF.

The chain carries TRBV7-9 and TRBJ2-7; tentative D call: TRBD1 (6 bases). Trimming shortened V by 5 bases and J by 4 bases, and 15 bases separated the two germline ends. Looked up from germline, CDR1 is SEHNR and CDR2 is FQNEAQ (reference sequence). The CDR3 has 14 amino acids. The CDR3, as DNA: TGTGCCAGCAGCGCCCGGGACAATCCATACGAGCAGTACTTC. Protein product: CASSARDNPYEQYF.

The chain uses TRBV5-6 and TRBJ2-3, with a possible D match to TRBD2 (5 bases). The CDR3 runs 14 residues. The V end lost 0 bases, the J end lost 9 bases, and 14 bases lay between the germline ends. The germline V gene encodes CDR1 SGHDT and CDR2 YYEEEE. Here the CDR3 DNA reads TGTGCCAGCAGCTTGGGGCCGGCCTGGGAGACGCAGTATTTT. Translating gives CASSLGPAWETQYF.

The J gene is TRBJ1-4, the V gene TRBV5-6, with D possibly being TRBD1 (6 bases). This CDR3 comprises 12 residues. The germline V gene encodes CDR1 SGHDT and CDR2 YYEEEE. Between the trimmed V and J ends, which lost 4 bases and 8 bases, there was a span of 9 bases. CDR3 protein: CASSLTGEKLFF. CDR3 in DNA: TGTGCCAGCAGCCTGACAGGAGAAAAACTGTTTTTT.

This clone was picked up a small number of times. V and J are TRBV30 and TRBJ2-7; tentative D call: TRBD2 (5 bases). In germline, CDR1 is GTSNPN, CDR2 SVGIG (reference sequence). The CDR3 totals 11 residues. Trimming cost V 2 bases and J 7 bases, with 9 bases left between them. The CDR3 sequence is CAWSPGWEQYF. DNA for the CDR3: TGTGCCTGGAGTCCGGGGTGGGAGCAGTACTTC.

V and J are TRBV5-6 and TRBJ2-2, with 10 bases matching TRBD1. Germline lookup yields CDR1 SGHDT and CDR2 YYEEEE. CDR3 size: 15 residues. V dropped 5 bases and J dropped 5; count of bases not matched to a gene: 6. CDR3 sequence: CASRRTGGWTGELFF. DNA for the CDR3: TGTGCCAGCAGACGGACAGGGGGTTGGACCGGGGAGCTGTTTTTT.